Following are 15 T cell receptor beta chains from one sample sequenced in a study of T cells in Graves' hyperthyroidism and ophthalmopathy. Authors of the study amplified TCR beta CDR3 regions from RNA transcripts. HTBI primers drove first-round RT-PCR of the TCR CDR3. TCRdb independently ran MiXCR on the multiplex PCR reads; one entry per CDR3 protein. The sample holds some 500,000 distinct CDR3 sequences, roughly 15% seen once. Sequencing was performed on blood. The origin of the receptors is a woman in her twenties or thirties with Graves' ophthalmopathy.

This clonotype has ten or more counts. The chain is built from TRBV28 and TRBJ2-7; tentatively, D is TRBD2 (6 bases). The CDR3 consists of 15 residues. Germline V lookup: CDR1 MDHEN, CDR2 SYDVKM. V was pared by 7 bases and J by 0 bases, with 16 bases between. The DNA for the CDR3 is TGTGCCAGCATCCCGACAGACGGGAGCTCCTACGAGCAGTACTTC. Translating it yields CASIPTDGSSYEQYF. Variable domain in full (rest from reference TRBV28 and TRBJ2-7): DVKVTQSSRYLVKRTGEKVFLECVQDMDHENMFWYRQDPGLGLRLIYFSYDVKMKEKGDIPEGYSVSREKKERFSLILESASTNQTSMYLCASIPTDGSSYEQYFGPGTRLTVT.

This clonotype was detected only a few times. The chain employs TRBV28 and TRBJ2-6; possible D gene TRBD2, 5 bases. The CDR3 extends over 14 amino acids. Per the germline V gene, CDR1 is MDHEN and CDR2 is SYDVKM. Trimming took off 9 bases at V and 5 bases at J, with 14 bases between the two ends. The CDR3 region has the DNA TGTGCCAGTACCGGCCGGGAAAGGGCCAACGTCCTGACTTTC. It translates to CASTGRERANVLTF.

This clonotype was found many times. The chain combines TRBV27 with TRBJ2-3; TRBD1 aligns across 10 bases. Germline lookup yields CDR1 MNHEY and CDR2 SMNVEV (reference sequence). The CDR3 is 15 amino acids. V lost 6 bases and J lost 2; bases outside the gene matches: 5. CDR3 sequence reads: CASSPGTGDTDTQYF. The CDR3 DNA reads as TGTGCCAGCAGCCCCGGGACAGGGGACACAGATACGCAGTATTTT.

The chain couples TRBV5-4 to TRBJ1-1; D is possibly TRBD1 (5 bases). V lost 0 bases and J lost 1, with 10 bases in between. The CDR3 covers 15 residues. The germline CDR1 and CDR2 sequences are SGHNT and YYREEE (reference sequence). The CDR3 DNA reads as TGTGCCAGCAGCTTGGAAGGGAGGGGGAACACTGAAGCTTTCTTT. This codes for CASSLEGRGNTEAFF. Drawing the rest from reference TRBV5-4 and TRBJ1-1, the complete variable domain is ETGVTQSPTHLIKTRGQQVTLRCSSQSGHNTVSWYQQALGQGPQFIFQYYREEENGRGNFPPRFSGLQFPNYSSELNVNALELDDSALYLCASSLEGRGNTEAFFGQGTRLTVV.

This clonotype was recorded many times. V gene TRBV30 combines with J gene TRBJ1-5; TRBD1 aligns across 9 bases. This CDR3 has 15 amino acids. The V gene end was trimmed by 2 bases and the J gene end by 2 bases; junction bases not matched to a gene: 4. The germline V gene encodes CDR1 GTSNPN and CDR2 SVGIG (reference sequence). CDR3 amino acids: CAWSTGQGRNQPQHF. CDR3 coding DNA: TGTGCCTGGAGTACGGGACAGGGCCGCAATCAGCCCCAGCATTTT.

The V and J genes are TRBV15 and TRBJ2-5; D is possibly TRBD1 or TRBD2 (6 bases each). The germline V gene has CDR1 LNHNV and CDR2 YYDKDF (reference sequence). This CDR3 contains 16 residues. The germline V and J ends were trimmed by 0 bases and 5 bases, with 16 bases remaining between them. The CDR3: CATSRDLLGGGETQYF. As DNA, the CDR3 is TGTGCCACCAGCAGAGATCTGTTGGGGGGCGGTGAGACCCAGTACTTC. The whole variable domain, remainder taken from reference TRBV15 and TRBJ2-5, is DAMVIQNPRYQVTQFGKPVTLSCSQTLNHNVMYWYQQKSSQAPKLLFHYYDKDFNNEADTPDNFQSRRPNTSFCFLDIRSPGLGDTAMYLCATSRDLLGGGETQYFGPGTRLLVL.

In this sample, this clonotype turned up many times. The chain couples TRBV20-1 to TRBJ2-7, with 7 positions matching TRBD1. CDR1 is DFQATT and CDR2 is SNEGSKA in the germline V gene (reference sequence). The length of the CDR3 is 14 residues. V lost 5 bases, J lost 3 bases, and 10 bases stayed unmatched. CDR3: CSAQPRGIDYEQYF. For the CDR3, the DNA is TGCAGTGCTCAGCCCAGGGGGATAGACTACGAGCAGTACTTC.

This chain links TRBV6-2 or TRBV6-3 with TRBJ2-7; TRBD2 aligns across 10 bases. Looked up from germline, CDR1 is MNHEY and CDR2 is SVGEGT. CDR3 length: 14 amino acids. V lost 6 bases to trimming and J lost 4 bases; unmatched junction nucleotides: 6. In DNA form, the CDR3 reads TGTGCCAGCAGGGAGGGACTAGCGCTTTACGAGCAGTACTTC. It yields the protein CASREGLALYEQYF.

The CDR3 bases are TGCGCCAGCAGCCAGGCGCAAGGGGGACTCTACGAGCAGTACTTC. This gives the protein CASSQAQGGLYEQYF. J is TRBJ2-7 and V is TRBV4-3; D is perhaps TRBD1 or TRBD2 (6 bases each). Germline CDR1 is LGHNA and CDR2 is YSLEER. This CDR3 region has 15 residues. V lost 3 bases, J lost 3 bases, and 15 bases lay in between.

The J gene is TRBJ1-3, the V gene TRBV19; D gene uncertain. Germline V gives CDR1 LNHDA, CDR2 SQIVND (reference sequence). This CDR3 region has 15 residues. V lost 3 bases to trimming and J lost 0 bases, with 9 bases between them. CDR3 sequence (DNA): TGTGCCAGTAGTATCGGTCCGGGCTCTGGAAACACCATATATTTT. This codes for CASSIGPGSGNTIYF.

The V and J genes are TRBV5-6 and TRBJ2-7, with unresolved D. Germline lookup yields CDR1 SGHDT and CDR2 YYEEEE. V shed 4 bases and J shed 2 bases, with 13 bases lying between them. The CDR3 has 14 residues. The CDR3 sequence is CASSPSNRAYEQYF. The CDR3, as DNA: TGTGCCAGCAGCCCGAGCAACAGAGCCTACGAGCAGTACTTC.

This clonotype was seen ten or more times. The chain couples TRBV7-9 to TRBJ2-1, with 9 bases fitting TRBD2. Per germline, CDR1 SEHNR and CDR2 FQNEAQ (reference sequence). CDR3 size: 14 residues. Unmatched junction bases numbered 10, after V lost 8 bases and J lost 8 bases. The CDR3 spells CASALAGAPHEQFF. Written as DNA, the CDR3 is TGTGCCAGCGCTTTAGCGGGAGCCCCCCATGAGCAGTTCTTC.

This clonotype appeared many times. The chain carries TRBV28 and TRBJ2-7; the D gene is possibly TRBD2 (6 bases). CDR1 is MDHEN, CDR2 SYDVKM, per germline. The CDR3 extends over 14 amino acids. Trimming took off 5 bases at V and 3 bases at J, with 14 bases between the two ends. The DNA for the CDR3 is TGTGCCAGCAGTCTCCGCGGGATGAACTACGAGCAGTACTTC. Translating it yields CASSLRGMNYEQYF.

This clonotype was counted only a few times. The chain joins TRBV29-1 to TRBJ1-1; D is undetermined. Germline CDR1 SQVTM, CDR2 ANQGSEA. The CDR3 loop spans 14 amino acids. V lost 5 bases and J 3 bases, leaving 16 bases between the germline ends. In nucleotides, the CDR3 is TGCAGCGTTCTAAATCTCTTGGGGTACACTGAAGCTTTCTTT. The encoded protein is CSVLNLLGYTEAFF.

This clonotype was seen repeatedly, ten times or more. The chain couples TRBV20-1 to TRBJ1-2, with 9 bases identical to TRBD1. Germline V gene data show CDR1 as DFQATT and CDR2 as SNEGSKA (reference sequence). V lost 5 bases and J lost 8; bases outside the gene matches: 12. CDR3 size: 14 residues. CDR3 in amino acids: CSACPTGTGLGYTF. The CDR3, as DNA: TGCAGTGCTTGCCCCACCGGGACAGGGTTAGGCTACACCTTC.